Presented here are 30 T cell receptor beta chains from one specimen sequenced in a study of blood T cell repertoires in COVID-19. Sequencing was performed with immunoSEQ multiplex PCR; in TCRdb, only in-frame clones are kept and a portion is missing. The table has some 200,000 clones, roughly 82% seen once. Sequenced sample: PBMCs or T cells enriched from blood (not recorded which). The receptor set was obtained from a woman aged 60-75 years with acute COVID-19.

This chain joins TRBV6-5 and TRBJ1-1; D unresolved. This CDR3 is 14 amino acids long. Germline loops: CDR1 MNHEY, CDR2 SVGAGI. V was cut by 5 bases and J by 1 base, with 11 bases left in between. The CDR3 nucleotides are TGTGCCAGCAGTCCGCACTCGGGGAACACTGAAGCTTTCTTT. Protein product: CASSPHSGNTEAFF.

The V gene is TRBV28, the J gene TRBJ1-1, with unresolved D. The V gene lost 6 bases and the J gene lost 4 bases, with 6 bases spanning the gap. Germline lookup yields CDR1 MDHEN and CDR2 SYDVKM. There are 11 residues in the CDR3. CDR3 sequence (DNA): TGTGCCAGCAGGTACACCACTGAAGCTTTCTTT. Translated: CASRYTTEAFF.

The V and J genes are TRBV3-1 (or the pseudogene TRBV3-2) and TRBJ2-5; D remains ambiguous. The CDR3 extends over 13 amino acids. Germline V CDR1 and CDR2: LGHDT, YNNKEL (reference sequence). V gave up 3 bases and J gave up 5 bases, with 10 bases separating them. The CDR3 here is CASSHDSPETQYF. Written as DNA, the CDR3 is TGTGCCAGCAGCCATGACTCCCCGGAGACCCAGTACTTC.

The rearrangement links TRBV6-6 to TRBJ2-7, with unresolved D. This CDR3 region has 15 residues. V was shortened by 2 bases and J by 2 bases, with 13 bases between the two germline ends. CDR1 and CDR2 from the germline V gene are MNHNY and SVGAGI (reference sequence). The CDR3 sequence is CASSYTNSLTYEQYF. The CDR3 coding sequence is TGTGCCAGCAGTTACACAAACTCACTAACCTACGAGCAGTACTTC.

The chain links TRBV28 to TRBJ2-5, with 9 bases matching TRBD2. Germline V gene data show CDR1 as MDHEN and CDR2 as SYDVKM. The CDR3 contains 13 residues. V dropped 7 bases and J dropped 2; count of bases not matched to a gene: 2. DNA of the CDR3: TGTGCCAGCATTACTAGCGGGCAAGAGACCCAGTACTTC. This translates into CASITSGQETQYF.

Here the CDR3 DNA reads TGTGCCAGCAGCCAACAGGGAATTGGAAACACCATATATTTT. It is translated as CASSQQGIGNTIYF. The chain joins TRBV4-2 to TRBJ1-3, with D perhaps matching TRBD1 (5 bases). CDR1 and CDR2 from the germline V gene are LGHNA and YNFKEQ. Trimming left V 2 bases short and J 3 bases short, with 8 bases between. CDR3 length: 14 residues.

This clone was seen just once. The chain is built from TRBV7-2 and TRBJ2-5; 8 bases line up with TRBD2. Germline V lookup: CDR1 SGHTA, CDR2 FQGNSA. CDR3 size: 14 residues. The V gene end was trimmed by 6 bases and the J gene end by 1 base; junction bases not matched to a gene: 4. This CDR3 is CASRPTSGQETQYF. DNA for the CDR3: TGTGCCAGCAGACCTACTAGCGGCCAAGAGACCCAGTACTTC.

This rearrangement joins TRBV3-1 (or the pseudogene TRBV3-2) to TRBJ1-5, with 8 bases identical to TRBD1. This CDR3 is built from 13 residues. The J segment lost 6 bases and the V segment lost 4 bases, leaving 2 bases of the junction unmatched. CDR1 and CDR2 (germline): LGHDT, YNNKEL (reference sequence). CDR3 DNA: TGTGCCAGCAGCCTCGGACAGGGTCAGCCCCAGCATTTT. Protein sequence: CASSLGQGQPQHF.

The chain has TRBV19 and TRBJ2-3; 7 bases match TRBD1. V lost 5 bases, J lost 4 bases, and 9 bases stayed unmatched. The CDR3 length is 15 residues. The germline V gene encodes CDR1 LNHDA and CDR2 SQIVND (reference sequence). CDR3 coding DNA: TGTGCCAGTAGTTCGAGCGTGAGGGGGCCAGATACGCAGTATTTT. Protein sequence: CASSSSVRGPDTQYF.

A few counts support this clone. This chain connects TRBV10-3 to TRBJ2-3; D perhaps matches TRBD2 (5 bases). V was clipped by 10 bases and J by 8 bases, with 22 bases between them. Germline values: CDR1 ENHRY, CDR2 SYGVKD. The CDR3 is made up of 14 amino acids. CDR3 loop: CASRGPRTSGTQYF. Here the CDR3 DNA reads TGTGCCAGCCGAGGACCTCGCACAAGCGGTACGCAGTATTTT.

As DNA, the CDR3 is TGTGCCAGTACCGGGGCGGCTAGCGGGAGCCAAGAGACCCAGTACTTC. It encodes CASTGAASGSQETQYF. This rearrangement joins TRBV19 to TRBJ2-5; 10 nucleotides align to TRBD2. CDR1 is LNHDA, CDR2 SQIVND, per germline (reference sequence). Trimming at V came to 7 bases and at J to 1 base, leaving 9 bases not matched to a gene. This CDR3 region has 16 residues.

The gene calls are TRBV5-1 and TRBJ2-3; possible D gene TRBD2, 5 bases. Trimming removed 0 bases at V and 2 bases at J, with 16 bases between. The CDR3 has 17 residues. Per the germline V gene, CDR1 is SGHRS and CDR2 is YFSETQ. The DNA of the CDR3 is TGCGCCAGCAGCTTGGCCGGGGTGGTGTTAAACACAGATACGCAGTATTTT. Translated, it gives CASSLAGVVLNTDTQYF.

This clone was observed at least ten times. CDR3 protein: CATSRGLAGGPTGELFF. The CDR3 coding sequence is TGTGCCACCAGCAGAGGACTAGCGGGGGGGCCGACCGGGGAGCTGTTTTTT. The rearrangement uses TRBV15 and TRBJ2-2, with TRBD2 matching 14 bases. V shed 1 base, J shed 5 bases, and the junction held 3 bases outside the gene matches. CDR1 is LNHNV, CDR2 YYDKDF, per germline (reference sequence). The CDR3 has 17 residues.

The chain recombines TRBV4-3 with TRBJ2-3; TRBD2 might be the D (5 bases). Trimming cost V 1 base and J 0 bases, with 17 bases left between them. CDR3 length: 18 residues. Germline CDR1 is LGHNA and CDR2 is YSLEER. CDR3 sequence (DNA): TGCGCCAGCAGCCAAGCAGTGACCGGGGTACAAAGCACAGATACGCAGTATTTT. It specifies CASSQAVTGVQSTDTQYF.

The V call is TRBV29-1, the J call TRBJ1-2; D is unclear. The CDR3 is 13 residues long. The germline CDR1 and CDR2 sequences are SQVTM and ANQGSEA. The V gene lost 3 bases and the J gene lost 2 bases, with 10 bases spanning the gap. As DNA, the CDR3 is TGCAGCGTTGAGGTAGTCAGGAACTATGGCTACACCTTC. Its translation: CSVEVVRNYGYTF.

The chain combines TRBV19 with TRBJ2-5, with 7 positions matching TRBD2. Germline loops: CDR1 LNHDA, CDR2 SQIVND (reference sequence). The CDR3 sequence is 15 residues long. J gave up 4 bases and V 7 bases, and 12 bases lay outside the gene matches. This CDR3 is CASTKASGGVETQYF. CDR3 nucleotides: TGTGCCAGTACAAAGGCTAGCGGAGGGGTAGAGACCCAGTACTTC.

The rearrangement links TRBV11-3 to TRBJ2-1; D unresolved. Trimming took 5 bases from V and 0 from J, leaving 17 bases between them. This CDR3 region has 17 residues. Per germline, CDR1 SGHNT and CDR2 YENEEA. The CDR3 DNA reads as TGTGCCAGCAGCCAGGAAGTGGGCCCGAGCTCCTACAATGAGCAGTTCTTC. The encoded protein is CASSQEVGPSSYNEQFF. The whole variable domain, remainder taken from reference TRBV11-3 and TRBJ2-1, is EAGVVQSPRYKIIEKKQPVAFWCNPISGHNTLYWYLQNLGQGPELLIRYENEEAVDDSQLPKDRFSAERLKGVDSTLKIQPAELGDSAVYLCASSQEVGPSSYNEQFFGPGTRLTVL.

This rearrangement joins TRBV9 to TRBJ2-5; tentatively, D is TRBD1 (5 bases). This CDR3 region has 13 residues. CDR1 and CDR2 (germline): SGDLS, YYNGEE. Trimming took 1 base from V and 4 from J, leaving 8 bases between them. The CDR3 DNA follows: TGTGCCAGCAGCGTAAACAGGCGAGAGACCCAGTACTTC. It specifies CASSVNRRETQYF.

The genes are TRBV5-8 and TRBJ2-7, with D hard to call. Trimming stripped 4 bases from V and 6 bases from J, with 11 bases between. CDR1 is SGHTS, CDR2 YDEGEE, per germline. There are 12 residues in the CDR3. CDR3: CASSHSFFEQYV. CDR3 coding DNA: TGTGCCAGCAGCCACTCGTTTTTCGAGCAGTACGTC.

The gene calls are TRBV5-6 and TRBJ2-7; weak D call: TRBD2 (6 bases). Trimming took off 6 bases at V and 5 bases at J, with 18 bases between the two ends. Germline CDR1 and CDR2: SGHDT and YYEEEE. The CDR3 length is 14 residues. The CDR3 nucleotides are TGTGCCAGCACCCGACGGGGGATGGACCACGAGCAGTACTTC. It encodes CASTRRGMDHEQYF.

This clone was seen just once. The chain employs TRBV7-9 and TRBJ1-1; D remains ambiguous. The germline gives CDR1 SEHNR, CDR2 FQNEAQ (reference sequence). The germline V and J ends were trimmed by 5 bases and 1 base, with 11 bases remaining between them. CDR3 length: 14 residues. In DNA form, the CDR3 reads TGTGCCAGCAGCCAGGCCATCCCGAACACTGAAGCTTTCTTT. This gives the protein CASSQAIPNTEAFF.

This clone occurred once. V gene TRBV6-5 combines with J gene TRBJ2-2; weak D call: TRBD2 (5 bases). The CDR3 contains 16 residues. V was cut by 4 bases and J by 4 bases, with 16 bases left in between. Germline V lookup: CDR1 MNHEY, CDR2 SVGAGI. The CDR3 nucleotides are TGTGCCAGCAGTTTACCCGGGCGGCGGGTCACCGGGGAGCTGTTTTTT. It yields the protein CASSLPGRRVTGELFF.

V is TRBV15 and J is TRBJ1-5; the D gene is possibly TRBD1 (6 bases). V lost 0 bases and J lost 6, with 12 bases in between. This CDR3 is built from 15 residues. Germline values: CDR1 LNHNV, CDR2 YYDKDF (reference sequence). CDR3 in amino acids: CATSRDYREGQPQHF. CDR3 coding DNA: TGTGCCACCAGCAGAGATTACAGGGAAGGTCAGCCCCAGCATTTT.

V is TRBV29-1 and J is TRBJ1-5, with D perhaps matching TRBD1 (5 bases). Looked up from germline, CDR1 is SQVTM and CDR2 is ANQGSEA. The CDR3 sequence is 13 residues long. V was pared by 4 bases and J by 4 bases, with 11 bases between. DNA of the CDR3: TGCAGCGTTGGCTCGGGGGGGAATCAGCCCCAGCATTTT. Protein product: CSVGSGGNQPQHF.

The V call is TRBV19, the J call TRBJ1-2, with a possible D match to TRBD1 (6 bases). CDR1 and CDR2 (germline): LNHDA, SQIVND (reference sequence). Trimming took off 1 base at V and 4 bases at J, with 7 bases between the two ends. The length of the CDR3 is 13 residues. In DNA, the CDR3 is TGTGCCAGTAGTATAGGCAGGGGCTATGGCTACACCTTC. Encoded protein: CASSIGRGYGYTF.

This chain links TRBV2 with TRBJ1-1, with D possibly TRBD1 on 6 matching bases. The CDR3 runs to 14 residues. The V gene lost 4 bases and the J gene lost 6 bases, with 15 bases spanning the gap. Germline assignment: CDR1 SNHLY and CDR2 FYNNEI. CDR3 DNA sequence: TGTGCCAGCAGTGGCGGATACAGGGTCGCTGAAGCTTTCTTT. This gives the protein CASSGGYRVAEAFF.

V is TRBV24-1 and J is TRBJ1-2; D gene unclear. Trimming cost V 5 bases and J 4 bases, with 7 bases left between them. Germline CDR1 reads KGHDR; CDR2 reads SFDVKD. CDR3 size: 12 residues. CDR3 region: CATSVGSYGYTF. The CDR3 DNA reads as TGTGCCACCAGTGTGGGGAGCTATGGCTACACCTTC.

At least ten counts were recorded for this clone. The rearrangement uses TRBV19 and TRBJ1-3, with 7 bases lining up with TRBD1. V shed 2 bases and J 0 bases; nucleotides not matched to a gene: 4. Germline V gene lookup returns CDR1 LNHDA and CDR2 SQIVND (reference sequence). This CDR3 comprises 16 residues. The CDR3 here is CASSIRTGSSGNTIYF. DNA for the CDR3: TGTGCCAGTAGTATACGGACAGGATCCTCTGGAAACACCATATATTTT. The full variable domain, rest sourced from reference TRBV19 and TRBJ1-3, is DGGITQSPKYLFRKEGQNVTLSCEQNLNHDAMYWYRQDPGQGLRLIYYSQIVNDFQKGDIAEGYSVSREKKESFPLTVTSAQKNPTAFYLCASSIRTGSSGNTIYFGEGSWLTVV.

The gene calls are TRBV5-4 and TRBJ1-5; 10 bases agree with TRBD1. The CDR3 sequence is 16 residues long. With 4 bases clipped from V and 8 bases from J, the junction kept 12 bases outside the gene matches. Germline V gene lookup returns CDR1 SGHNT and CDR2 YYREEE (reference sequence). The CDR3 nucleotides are TGTGCCAGCAGCCGATCGACAGGGGGCGTTTGGGAGCCCCAGCATTTT. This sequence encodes CASSRSTGGVWEPQHF.

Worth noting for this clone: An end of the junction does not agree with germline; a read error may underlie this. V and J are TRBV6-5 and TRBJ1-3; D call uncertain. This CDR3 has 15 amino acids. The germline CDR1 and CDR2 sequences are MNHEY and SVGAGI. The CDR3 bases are TGTGCCAGCAGTTACTCGAACAGACCTGGCAACACCATATATTTT. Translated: CASSYSNRPGNTIYF.